This TCR beta chain stems from a study of T cell responses to AZD1222 COVID-19 vaccine. The table came from immunoSEQ multiplex PCR; TCRdb's copy has only in-frame clones and leaves some out. The table has roughly 200,000 clones, just over 90% seen once; the top ten hold about 3.5%. Study-wide findings and caveats: Among the donors, most were white British and more were female, and clonal diversity was possibly underestimated. Along spike, vaccine-associated CD4 TCRs were found throughout, with dominance at 160-218 and 743-854. Vaccination with two AZD1222 doses was followed by a rise in Spike-specific TCR breadth and depth.

This clone has more than one count but fewer than ten. Its specificity is unknown. CDR1 is SNHLY, CDR2 FYNNEI, per germline. This CDR3 is 15 amino acids long. V dropped 6 bases and J dropped 5; count of bases not matched to a gene: 6. The sequenced sample was peripheral blood, obtained 28 days after the second AZD1222 dose. The rearrangement joins TRBV2 to TRBJ2-1; 11 nucleotides align to TRBD1. The sequence came from an adult who received the AZD1222 COVID-19 vaccine. CDR3 bases: TGTGCCAGCAGCCGGGGACAGGGGGGTAACAATGAGCAGTTCTTC. Amino acids: CASSRGQGGNNEQFF.